The present T cell receptor (beta chain) was sequenced within a study of blood T cell repertoires in COVID-19 (dated by TCRdb to the early 2020s). Context from the whole study: Collaborator samples came from the United States, Italy and Spain and covered acute and convalescent phases of COVID-19. The prospective study material was composed of cDNA or gDNA derived from T cells, B-cell-depleted T cells, or PBMCs. Deeply sampled blood TCRbeta repertoires from subjects exposed to, actively infected with, or recovered from COVID-19 were included in the dataset. The repertoires were released in a freely available public database meant as a resource for research on the immune response to SARS-CoV-2. Samples came from the ongoing ImmuneRACE study (first 160 participants) plus 1,254 subjects from 6 global collaborators. Nearly every sample came with metadata listing a de-identified subject ID, COVID-19 status, age in years and sex. Where available, HLA class I and class II types were obtained from metadata supplied by the sample provider rather than from assay-based typing.

What the authors observed across the whole study: The quantity of clinical and demographic metadata differed by source and by participant and was supplied without curation.

The CDR3 runs 14 residues from the cysteine to the phenylalanine. Only the CDR3 DNA stays, 42 bases, in frame from base 1. V is pared back by 1 base and J by 0 bases, with 6 bases lying between the germline termini. The germline V gene encodes CDR1 KGHDR and CDR2 SFDVKD. Whole blood was collected in K2EDTA tubes by collaborating institutions according to the institutions' own protocols. For TCRbeta analysis, collaborators shipped samples as frozen whole blood, isolated PBMCs, or DNA extracted from either of those sample types. About this clone: It has no known antigen specificity. The record has no base qualities; no much larger clone is one base away.

TCRbeta CDR3 regions were amplified from genomic DNA using the immunoSEQ Assay, a bias-controlled multiplex PCR. Per the source publication's procedure: The number of nucleated cells in each sample was estimated by amplification of reference gene primers within the assay. Sequence reads were collapsed and filtered to measure the absolute abundance of every unique TCRbeta CDR3 rearrangement. For each sample, productive Simpson clonality was calculated by taking the square root of Simpson's diversity index across productive rearrangements. Here the immuneACCESS table is served through TCRdb, limited to in-frame sequences with V and J called. Missing clones are a known gap in these copies; in checked studies unresolved V genes cover under half, and the rest lacks a known reason. The DNA was the basis for D and trimming; V, J and clone size are from that table. The sample data list fewer than 200,000 clones, and more than 75% of these were observed just once. 6% of the sample belongs to the ten largest clones.

The clonotype comes from a man aged 35-49 years with active or convalescent COVID-19. Material: peripheral blood. Recombination joined TRBV24-1 with TRBJ2-7, with TRBD2 tentatively as D gene (5 bases match). The sequence in DNA is TGTGCCACCAGTGATTTTGGGAGCTCCTACGAGCAGTACTTC. Its protein reads: CATSDFGSSYEQYF.